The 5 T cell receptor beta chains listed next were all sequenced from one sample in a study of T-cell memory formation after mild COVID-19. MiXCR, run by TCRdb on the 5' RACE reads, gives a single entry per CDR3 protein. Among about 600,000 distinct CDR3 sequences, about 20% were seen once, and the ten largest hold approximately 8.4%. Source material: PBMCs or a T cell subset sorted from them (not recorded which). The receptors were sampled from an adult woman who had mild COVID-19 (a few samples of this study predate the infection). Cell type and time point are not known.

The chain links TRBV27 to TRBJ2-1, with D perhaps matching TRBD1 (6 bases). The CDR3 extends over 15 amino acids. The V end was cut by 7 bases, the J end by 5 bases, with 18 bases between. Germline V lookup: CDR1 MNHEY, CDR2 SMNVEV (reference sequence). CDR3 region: CASNPFQGSHNEQFF. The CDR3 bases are TGTGCCAGCAATCCCTTCCAGGGGTCCCACAATGAGCAGTTCTTC.

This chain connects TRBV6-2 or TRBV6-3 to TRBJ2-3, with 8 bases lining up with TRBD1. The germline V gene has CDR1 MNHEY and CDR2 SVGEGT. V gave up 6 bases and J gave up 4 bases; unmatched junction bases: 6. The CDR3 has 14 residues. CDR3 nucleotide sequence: TGTGCCAGCAGCCTTATACAGGGGGCAGATACGCAGTATTTT. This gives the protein CASSLIQGADTQYF.

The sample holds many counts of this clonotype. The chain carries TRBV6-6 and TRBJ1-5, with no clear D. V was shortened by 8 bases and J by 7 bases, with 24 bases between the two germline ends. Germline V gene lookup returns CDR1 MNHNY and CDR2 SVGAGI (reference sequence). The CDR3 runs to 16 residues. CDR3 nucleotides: TGTGCCAGCGATTCTGGTGTTATCCGGGAGGGACAGCCCCAGCATTTT. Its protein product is CASDSGVIREGQPQHF.

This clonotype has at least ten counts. The CDR3 nucleotides read TGTGCCAGCAGCTTAGGGCAGCAATACAATGAGCAGTTCTTC. It encodes CASSLGQQYNEQFF. The rearrangement joins TRBV7-9 to TRBJ2-1; unclear D gene. The CDR3 runs to 14 residues. Trimming left V 1 base short and J 4 bases short, with 8 bases between. In germline, CDR1 is SEHNR, CDR2 FQNEAQ (reference sequence).

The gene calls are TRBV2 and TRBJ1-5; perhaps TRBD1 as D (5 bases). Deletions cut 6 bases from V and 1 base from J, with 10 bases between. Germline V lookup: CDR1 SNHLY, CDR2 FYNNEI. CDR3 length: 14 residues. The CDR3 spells CASRLRQSNQPQHF. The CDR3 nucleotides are TGTGCCAGCAGGCTGCGACAGAGCAATCAGCCCCAGCATTTT. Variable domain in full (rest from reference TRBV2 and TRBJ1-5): EPEVTQTPSHQVTQMGQEVILRCVPISNHLYFYWYRQILGQKVEFLVSFYNNEISEKSEIFDDQFSVERPDGSNFTLKIRSTKLEDSAMYFCASRLRQSNQPQHFGDGTRLSIL.